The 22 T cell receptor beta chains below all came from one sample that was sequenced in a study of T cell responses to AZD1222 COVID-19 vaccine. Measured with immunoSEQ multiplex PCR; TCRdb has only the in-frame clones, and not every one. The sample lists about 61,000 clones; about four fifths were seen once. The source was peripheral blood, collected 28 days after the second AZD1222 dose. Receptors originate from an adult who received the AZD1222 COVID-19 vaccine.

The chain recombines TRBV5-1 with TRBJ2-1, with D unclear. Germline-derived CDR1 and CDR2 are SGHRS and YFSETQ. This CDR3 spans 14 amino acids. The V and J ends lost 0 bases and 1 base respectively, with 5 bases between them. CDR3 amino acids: CASSLGGSYNEQFF. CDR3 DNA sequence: TGCGCCAGCAGCTTGGGGGGTTCCTACAATGAGCAGTTCTTC.

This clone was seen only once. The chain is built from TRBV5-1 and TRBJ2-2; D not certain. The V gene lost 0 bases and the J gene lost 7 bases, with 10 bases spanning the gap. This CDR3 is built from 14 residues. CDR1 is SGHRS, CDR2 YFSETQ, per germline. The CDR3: CASSLGRRNGELFF. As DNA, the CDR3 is TGCGCCAGCAGCTTGGGCCGTAGGAACGGGGAGCTGTTTTTT.

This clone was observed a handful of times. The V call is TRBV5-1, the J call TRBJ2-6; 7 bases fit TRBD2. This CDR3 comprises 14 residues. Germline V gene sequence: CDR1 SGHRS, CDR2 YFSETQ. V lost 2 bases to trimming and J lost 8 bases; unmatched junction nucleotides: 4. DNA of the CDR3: TGCGCCAGCAGCTTAGGGAGGGCTACCAACGTCCTGACTTTC. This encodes CASSLGRATNVLTF. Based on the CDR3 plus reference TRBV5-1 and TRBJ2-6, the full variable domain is KAGVTQTPRYLIKTRGQQVTLSCSPISGHRSVSWYQQTPGQGLQFLFEYFSETQRNKGNFPGRFSGRQFSNSRSEMNVSTLELGDSALYLCASSLGRATNVLTFGAGSRLTVL.

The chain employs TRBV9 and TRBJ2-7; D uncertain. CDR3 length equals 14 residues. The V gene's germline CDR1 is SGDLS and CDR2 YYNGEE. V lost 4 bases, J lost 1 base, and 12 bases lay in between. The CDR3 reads CASSPPLNSYEQYF. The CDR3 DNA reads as TGTGCCAGCAGCCCACCCCTCAATTCCTACGAGCAGTACTTC.

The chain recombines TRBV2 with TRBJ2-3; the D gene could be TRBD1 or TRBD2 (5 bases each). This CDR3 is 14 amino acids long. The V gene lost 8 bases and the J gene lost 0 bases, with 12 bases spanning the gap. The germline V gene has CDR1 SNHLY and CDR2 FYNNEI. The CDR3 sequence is CASGASFSTDTQYF. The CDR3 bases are TGTGCCAGCGGGGCTAGCTTTAGCACAGATACGCAGTATTTT.

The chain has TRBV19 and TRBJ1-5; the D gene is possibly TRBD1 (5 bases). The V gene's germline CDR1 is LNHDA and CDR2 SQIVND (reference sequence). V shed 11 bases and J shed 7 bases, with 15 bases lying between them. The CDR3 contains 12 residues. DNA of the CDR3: TGTGCCTCAAGAGAAGGGGACCAGCCCCAGCATTTT. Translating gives CASREGDQPQHF.

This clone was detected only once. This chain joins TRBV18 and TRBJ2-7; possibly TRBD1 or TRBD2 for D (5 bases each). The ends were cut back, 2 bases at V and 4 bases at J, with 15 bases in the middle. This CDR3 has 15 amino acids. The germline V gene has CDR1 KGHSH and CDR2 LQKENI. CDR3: CASSPVGPKTYEQYF. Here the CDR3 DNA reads TGTGCCAGCTCACCAGTGGGACCGAAGACGTACGAGCAGTACTTC.

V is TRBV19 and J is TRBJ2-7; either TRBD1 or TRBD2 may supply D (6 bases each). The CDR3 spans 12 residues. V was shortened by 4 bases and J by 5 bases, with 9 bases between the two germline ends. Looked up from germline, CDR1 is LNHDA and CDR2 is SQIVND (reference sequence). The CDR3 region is CASSTGANEQYF. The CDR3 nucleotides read TGTGCCAGTAGTACGGGGGCGAACGAGCAGTACTTC.

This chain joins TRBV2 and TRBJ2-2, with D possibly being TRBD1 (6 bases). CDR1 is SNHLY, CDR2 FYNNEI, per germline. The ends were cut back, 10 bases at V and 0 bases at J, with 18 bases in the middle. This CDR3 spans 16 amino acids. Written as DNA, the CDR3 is TGTGCCACGAGAGTTCGGGCAGGGGCGAACACCGGGGAGCTGTTTTTT. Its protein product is CATRVRAGANTGELFF. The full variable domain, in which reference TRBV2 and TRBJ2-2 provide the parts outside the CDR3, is EPEVTQTPSHQVTQMGQEVILRCVPISNHLYFYWYRQILGQKVEFLVSFYNNEISEKSEIFDDQFSVERPDGSNFTLKIRSTKLEDSAMYFCATRVRAGANTGELFFGEGSRLTVL.

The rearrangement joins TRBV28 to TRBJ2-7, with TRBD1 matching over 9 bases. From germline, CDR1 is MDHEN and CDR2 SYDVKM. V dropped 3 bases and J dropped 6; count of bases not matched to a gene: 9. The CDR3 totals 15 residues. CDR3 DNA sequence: TGTGCCAGCAGTTTGCCCGGGACAGGGATATTCGAGCAGTACTTC. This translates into CASSLPGTGIFEQYF.

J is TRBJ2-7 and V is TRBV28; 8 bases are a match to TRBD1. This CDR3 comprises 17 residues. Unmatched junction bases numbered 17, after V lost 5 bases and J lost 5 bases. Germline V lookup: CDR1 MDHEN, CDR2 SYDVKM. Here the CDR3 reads CASSPSQWTGTGNEQYF. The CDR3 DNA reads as TGTGCCAGCAGTCCCTCCCAATGGACAGGGACTGGCAACGAGCAGTACTTC.

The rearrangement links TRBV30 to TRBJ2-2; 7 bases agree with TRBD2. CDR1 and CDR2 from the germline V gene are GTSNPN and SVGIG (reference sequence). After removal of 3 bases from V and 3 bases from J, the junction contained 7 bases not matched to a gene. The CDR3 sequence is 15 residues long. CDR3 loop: CAWRVGLADTGELFF. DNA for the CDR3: TGTGCCTGGAGGGTTGGGCTAGCGGACACCGGGGAGCTGTTTTTT.

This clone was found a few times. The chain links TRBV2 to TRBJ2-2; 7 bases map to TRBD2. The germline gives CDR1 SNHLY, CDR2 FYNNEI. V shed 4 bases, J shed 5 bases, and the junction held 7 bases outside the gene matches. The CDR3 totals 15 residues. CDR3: CASSVDRAGTGELFF. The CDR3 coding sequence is TGTGCCAGCAGTGTAGACAGAGCGGGGACCGGGGAGCTGTTTTTT. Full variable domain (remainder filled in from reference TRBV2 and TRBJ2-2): EPEVTQTPSHQVTQMGQEVILRCVPISNHLYFYWYRQILGQKVEFLVSFYNNEISEKSEIFDDQFSVERPDGSNFTLKIRSTKLEDSAMYFCASSVDRAGTGELFFGEGSRLTVL.

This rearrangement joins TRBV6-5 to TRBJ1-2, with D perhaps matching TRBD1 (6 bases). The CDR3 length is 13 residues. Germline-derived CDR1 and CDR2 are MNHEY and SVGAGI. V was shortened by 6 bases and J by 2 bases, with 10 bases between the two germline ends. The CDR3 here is CASRLTGNYGYTF. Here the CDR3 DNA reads TGTGCCAGCAGACTGACAGGAAACTATGGCTACACCTTC.

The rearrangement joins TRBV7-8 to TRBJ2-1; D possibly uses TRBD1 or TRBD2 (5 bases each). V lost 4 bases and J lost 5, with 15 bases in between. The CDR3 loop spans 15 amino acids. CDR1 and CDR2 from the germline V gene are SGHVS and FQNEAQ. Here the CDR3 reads CASSSSSGRNNEQFF. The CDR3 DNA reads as TGTGCCAGCAGCTCAAGCTCGGGGCGAAACAATGAGCAGTTCTTC.

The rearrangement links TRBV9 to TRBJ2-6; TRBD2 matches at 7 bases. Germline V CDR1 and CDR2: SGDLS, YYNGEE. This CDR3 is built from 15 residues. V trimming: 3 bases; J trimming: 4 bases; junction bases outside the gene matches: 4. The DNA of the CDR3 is TGTGCCAGCAGCGCACTAGCGTCGGGGGCCAACGTCCTGACTTTC. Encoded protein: CASSALASGANVLTF.

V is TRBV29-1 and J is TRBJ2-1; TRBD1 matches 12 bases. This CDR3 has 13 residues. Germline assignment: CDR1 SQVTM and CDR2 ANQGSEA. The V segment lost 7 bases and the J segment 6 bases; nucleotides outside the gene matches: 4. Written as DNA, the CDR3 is TGCAGCGGACGGGGACAGGGGGCCAATGAGCAGTTCTTC. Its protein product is CSGRGQGANEQFF.

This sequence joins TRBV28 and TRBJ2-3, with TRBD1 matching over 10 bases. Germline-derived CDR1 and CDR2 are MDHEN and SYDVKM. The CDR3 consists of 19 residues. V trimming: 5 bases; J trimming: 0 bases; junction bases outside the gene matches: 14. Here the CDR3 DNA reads TGTGCCAGCAGTCAGGGGGACAGGGGACTAGGCTTTAGCACAGATACGCAGTATTTT. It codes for CASSQGDRGLGFSTDTQYF.

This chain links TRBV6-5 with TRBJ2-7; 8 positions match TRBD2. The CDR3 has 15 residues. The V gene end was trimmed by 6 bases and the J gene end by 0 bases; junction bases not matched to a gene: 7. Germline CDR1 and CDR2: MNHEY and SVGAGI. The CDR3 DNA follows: TGTGCCAGCAGCCGGGAGCGGGAGCCCTCCTACGAGCAGTACTTC. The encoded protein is CASSREREPSYEQYF.

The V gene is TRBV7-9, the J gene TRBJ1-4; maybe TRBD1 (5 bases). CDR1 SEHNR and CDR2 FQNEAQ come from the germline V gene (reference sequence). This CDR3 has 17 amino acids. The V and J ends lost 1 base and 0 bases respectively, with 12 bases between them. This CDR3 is CASSLGAGTSTNEKLFF. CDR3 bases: TGTGCCAGCAGCTTAGGGGCAGGGACTTCAACTAATGAAAAACTGTTTTTT.

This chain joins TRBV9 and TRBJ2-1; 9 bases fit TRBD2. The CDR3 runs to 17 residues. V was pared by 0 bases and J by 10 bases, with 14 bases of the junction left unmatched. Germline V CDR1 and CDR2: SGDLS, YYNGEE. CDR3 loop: CASSVERGGREKGEQFF. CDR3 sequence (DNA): TGTGCCAGCAGCGTAGAACGCGGCGGGAGGGAGAAAGGGGAGCAGTTCTTC.

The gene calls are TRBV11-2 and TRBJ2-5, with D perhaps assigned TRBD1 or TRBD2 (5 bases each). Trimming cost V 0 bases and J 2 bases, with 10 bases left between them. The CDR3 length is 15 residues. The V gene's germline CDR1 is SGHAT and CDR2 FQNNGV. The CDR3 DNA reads TGTGCCAGCAGCTTAGAACTCGGGGCACAAGAGACCCAGTACTTC. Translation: CASSLELGAQETQYF.